Following are 21 T cell receptor beta chains from one sample sequenced in a study of beta chain features in type 1 diabetes. Sequencing targeted expressed TCRB transcripts, as all isolated RNA had been reverse transcribed. This table comes from immunoSEQ multiplex PCR, and its TCRdb copy is limited to in-frame clones, with some not included. This sample yields 150,000 to 180,000 clones, of which around 8% are seen a single time; 0.65% belongs to the top ten. Sample: central memory CD4+ T cells from blood. These receptors were obtained from a man between 18 and 35 years old in good health.

The chain carries TRBV7-8 and TRBJ2-5; D may be TRBD2 (7 bases). The J call is uncertain, as TRBJ2-7 better fits the DNA end. CDR1 SGHVS and CDR2 FQNEAQ come from the germline V gene. The CDR3 has 15 amino acids. CDR3 loop: CASSLDGGGSYEQYF. The CDR3 region has the DNA TGTGCCAGCAGCCTCGATGGGGGGGGCAGCTACGAGCAGTACTTC.

V usage is TRBV9 and J usage is TRBJ2-1; unclear D gene. This CDR3 is built from 14 residues. Germline V CDR1 and CDR2: SGDLS, YYNGEE. Trimming removed 0 bases from V and 4 bases from J, with 8 bases in between. CDR3 sequence (DNA): TGTGCCAGCAGCGTAGGTAACTCTTACAATGAGCAGTTCTTC. This sequence encodes CASSVGNSYNEQFF.

V usage is TRBV9 and J usage is TRBJ1-4; D is uncertain. Per the germline V gene, CDR1 is SGDLS and CDR2 is YYNGEE. There are 15 residues in the CDR3. Trimming left V 4 bases short and J 4 bases short, with 14 bases between. The CDR3, as DNA: TGTGCCAGCAGCAGTAGCGGAGGAGGTAATGAAAAACTGTTTTTT. Translating it yields CASSSSGGGNEKLFF.

The CDR3 nucleotides are TGCGCCAGCAGCCAAGATTTCCGCTATGGCTACACCTTC. Encoded protein: CASSQDFRYGYTF. The chain combines TRBV4-3 with TRBJ1-2; the D is unclear. V gave up 0 bases and J gave up 4 bases, with 6 bases separating them. The germline V gene has CDR1 LGHNA and CDR2 YSLEER. The CDR3 contains 13 residues.

This clone has a handful of counts. V and J are TRBV7-9 and TRBJ2-7; the match to TRBD2 covers 7 bases. The J segment lost 11 bases and the V segment lost 3 bases, leaving 16 bases of the junction unmatched. Germline-derived CDR1 and CDR2 are SEHNR and FQNEAQ (reference sequence). CDR3 size: 15 residues. The CDR3 region has the DNA TGTGCCAGCAGCTTGTGGGCTAGCGGACCTTCCAGGGAGTACTTC. It specifies CASSLWASGPSREYF.

In its sample, this clone was seen a few times. This chain joins TRBV18 and TRBJ1-1; D gene unclear. The V end was cut by 2 bases, the J end by 7 bases, with 8 bases between. This CDR3 is built from 12 residues. Per the germline V gene, CDR1 is KGHSH and CDR2 is LQKENI. The CDR3 bases are TGTGCCAGCTCACCAGGAGAAAGTGAAGCTTTCTTT. Its translation is CASSPGESEAFF.

The chain links TRBV30 to TRBJ1-1; D is unclear. Trimming took off 1 base at V and 2 bases at J, with 8 bases between the two ends. In germline, CDR1 is GTSNPN, CDR2 SVGIG (reference sequence). This CDR3 is built from 13 residues. The CDR3 is CAWSGTPNTEAFF. The CDR3 DNA is TGTGCCTGGAGTGGCACACCTAACACTGAAGCTTTCTTT. Full variable domain (missing parts from reference TRBV30 and TRBJ1-1): SQTIHQWPATLVQPVGSPLSLECTVEGTSNPNLYWYRQAAGRGLQLLFYSVGIGQISSEVPQNLSASRPQDRQFILSSKKLLLSDSGFYLCAWSGTPNTEAFFGQGTRLTVV.

The chain uses TRBV7-2 and TRBJ2-2; 7 nucleotides match TRBD2. J lost 6 bases, V lost 2 bases, and 6 bases had no gene match. The CDR3 runs 15 residues. Germline CDR1 SGHTA, CDR2 FQGNSA. The CDR3 sequence is CASSLPLASSGELFF. In nucleotides, the CDR3 is TGTGCCAGCAGCTTACCACTAGCGTCTTCCGGGGAGCTGTTTTTT.

Ten or more counts support this clone. The CDR3 region is CASSSNRGSDSPLHF. For the CDR3, the DNA is TGTGCCAGCAGCTCCAACAGGGGATCAGATTCACCCCTCCACTTT. The rearrangement joins TRBV5-4 to TRBJ1-6; the match to TRBD1 covers 7 bases. Germline CDR1 and CDR2: SGHNT and YYREEE (reference sequence). Germline trimming cut 3 bases from V and 8 bases from J; bases unmatched to any gene: 8. The CDR3 has 15 amino acids. The whole variable domain, filled in from reference TRBV5-4 and TRBJ1-6, reads ETGVTQSPTHLIKTRGQQVTLRCSSQSGHNTVSWYQQALGQGPQFIFQYYREEENGRGNFPPRFSGLQFPNYSSELNVNALELDDSALYLCASSSNRGSDSPLHFGNGTRLTVT.

CDR3 in amino acids: CASSERQAQETQYF. The CDR3 DNA sequence: TGTGCCAGCAGTGAAAGGCAGGCCCAAGAGACCCAGTACTTC. The chain has TRBV2 and TRBJ2-5; the D is unclear. Germline CDR1 reads SNHLY; CDR2 reads FYNNEI. The CDR3 loop spans 14 amino acids. V lost 2 bases, J lost 1 base, and 8 bases lay in between.

This clone was detected ten times or more. The chain has TRBV30 and TRBJ2-1, with TRBD2 matching 11 bases. The CDR3 covers 13 residues. Germline CDR1 and CDR2: GTSNPN and SVGIG (reference sequence). J was trimmed by 13 bases and V by 3 bases; bases with no gene match: 8. CDR3 bases: TGTGCCTGGAGAGCTCCTAGCGGGGGGAGACAGTTCTTC. This codes for CAWRAPSGGRQFF.

This clone was picked up a small number of times. V usage is TRBV11-2 and J usage is TRBJ2-7; D perhaps matches TRBD1 (6 bases). V lost 4 bases and J lost 2, with 18 bases in between. The length of the CDR3 is 16 residues. Germline CDR1 SGHAT, CDR2 FQNNGV. The CDR3 here is CASSWGPPQIAYEQYF. The CDR3 coding sequence is TGTGCCAGCAGCTGGGGGCCCCCTCAAATAGCCTACGAGCAGTACTTC.

The chain employs TRBV28 and TRBJ2-7, with a possible D match to TRBD2 (5 bases). Trimming cost V 9 bases and J 0 bases, with 15 bases left between them. Germline V CDR1 and CDR2: MDHEN, SYDVKM. The CDR3 covers 14 residues. CDR3 region: CASYYAGSSYEQYF. CDR3 coding DNA: TGTGCCAGTTACTACGCGGGCAGCTCCTACGAGCAGTACTTC.

This clone has a count of ten or more. DNA of the CDR3: TGTGCCAGCAGTGTCGACACTGCCTACGAGCAGTACTTC. Its protein product is CASSVDTAYEQYF. This chain uses TRBV2 with TRBJ2-7, with D hard to call. V was cut by 4 bases and J by 2 bases, with 9 bases left in between. This CDR3 is built from 13 residues. CDR1 and CDR2 from the germline V gene are SNHLY and FYNNEI.

This clone has just a few counts. The chain combines TRBV30 with TRBJ1-2; a weak D match, TRBD1 (5 bases). Trimming took off 4 bases at V and 1 base at J, with 13 bases between the two ends. The CDR3 extends over 14 amino acids. The V gene's germline CDR1 is GTSNPN and CDR2 SVGIG (reference sequence). Here the CDR3 DNA reads TGTGCCTGGATCCCTGGGACTTTTAACTATGGCTACACCTTC. Translation gives CAWIPGTFNYGYTF.

This clone occurred a few times. The rearrangement links TRBV19 to TRBJ1-5; the D is unclear. With 5 bases removed from V and 2 bases from J, the gap between germline ends came to 13 bases. The CDR3 has 15 amino acids. Germline CDR1 and CDR2: LNHDA and SQIVND (reference sequence). CDR3 amino acids: CASSSRRVGNQPQHF. The CDR3 DNA sequence: TGTGCCAGTAGTTCGCGTCGGGTGGGCAATCAGCCCCAGCATTTT.

This clone showed up many times. This sequence joins TRBV4-1 and TRBJ2-5; 9 bases are a match to TRBD2. The CDR3 totals 16 residues. From germline, CDR1 is MGHRA and CDR2 YSYEKL. With 0 bases clipped from V and 5 bases from J, the junction kept 7 bases outside the gene matches. CDR3 bases: TGCGCCAGCAGCCAAGAACAGCTAGCGGGGACCGAGACCCAGTACTTC. It specifies CASSQEQLAGTETQYF.

A few counts support this clone. This sequence joins TRBV4-3 and TRBJ1-1; no firm D call. Trimming shortened V by 2 bases and J by 0 bases, and 4 bases separated the two germline ends. CDR3 length equals 13 residues. Per the germline V gene, CDR1 is LGHNA and CDR2 is YSLEER. For the CDR3, the DNA is TGCGCCAGCAGCCAAACATTGAACACTGAAGCTTTCTTT. The encoded protein is CASSQTLNTEAFF.

V is TRBV19 and J is TRBJ1-5; D not resolved. The CDR3 covers 15 residues. The ends were cut back, 3 bases at V and 0 bases at J, with 9 bases in the middle. Germline CDR1 is LNHDA and CDR2 is SQIVND (reference sequence). CDR3 coding DNA: TGTGCCAGTAGTATGGCCAGACATAGCAATCAGCCCCAGCATTTT. This encodes CASSMARHSNQPQHF.

The chain links TRBV28 to TRBJ1-4; TRBD1 matches at 11 bases. The CDR3 runs to 15 residues. The V gene's germline CDR1 is MDHEN and CDR2 SYDVKM. With V trimmed by 7 bases and J by 10 bases, 11 bases remained unmatched. As DNA, the CDR3 is TGTGCCAGCAACCGGGACAGGGGGTCCGTTGGAAAACTGTTTTTT. Translating it yields CASNRDRGSVGKLFF.

This clone has ten or more counts. This chain links TRBV7-9 with TRBJ2-1, with D possibly TRBD2 on 6 matching bases. Trimming shortened V by 5 bases and J by 6 bases, and 14 bases separated the two germline ends. Germline V gives CDR1 SEHNR, CDR2 FQNEAQ (reference sequence). The CDR3 has 14 residues. CDR3 protein: CASSPGGALNEQFF. DNA of the CDR3: TGTGCCAGCAGCCCCGGAGGGGCCCTCAATGAGCAGTTCTTC.